This T cell receptor (beta chain) was retrieved from a study of blood T cells in healthy people across ages. General study points: Naive CD4+ cell counts and diversity both ran higher in long-lived than in aged donors. Diversity figures derived from one million T cells were judged to underestimate the true value.

Per-sample PBMC isolation yielded at least 6.5 million cells. Sample-barcoded 5' priming and a J-beta primer mix drove a second PCR of roughly 7 to 11 cycles. Every cDNA molecule carried a tag from a template-switch adaptor bearing 12 random nucleotides. TCRdb recomputed calls from the 5' RACE reads with MiXCR, one row per CDR3 protein. The sample lists around 1,700,000 distinct CDR3 sequences; 28% were seen once. This CDR3 contains 15 residues. The V end lost 2 bases, the J end lost 1 base, and 10 bases lay between the germline ends. The V gene's germline CDR1 is MNHEY and CDR2 SVGEGT. This clonotype has a handful of counts. Its cognate antigen is unknown.

This clonotype was obtained from a woman in her twenties or thirties in good health. The rearrangement uses TRBV6-2 or TRBV6-3 and TRBJ2-3; D remains ambiguous. Sequenced input: blood. DNA of the CDR3: TGTGCCAGCAGTTACCTGAAGGTGGGCACAGATACGCAGTATTTT. Protein sequence: CASSYLKVGTDTQYF.